The T cell receptor beta chain under discussion was sequenced for a study of CD4 T cells in relation to SARS-CoV-2 and coronaviruses. Study at large: The HLA restriction of the shared crossreactive spike epitopes was mapped.

With respect to this clone: Its antigen is undetermined.

Trimming cost V 4 bases and J 0 bases; bases outside gene matches: 6. CDR3 length: 16 residues. Germline V gene sequence: CDR1 KGHSH, CDR2 LQKENI. Deep TCR-beta sequencing used DNA from uncultured naive and memory CD4+ T cells. Using immunoSEQ multiplex PCR, the repertoire was profiled, and TCRdb retains in-frame clones only, with some absent. The sample includes around 70,000 clones, around 87% of them seen just once. Notes on the study in general: Monoreactive clones expanded significantly more to SARS-CoV-2 than crossreactive clones did.

The unexposed donors gave CD4+ T cells in about 2011-2018, prior to COVID-19. Naive and memory CD4+ T cells came from enriched cryopreserved PBMCs. This TCR came from a human donor in good health. Sequencing was done on a sample of memory CD4+ T cells from PBMCs. The chain is built from TRBV18 and TRBJ2-3; 8 bases map to TRBD1. CDR3 nucleotides: TGTGCCAGCTCACGGAGACAGGGGAGTAGCACAGATACGCAGTATTTT. As protein: CASSRRQGSSTDTQYF. Filled out from reference TRBV18 and TRBJ2-3, the complete variable domain reads NAGVMQNPRHLVRRRGQEARLRCSPMKGHSHVYWYRQLPEEGLKFMVYLQKENIIDESGMPKERFSAEFPKEGPSILRIQQVVRGDSAAYFCASSRRQGSSTDTQYFGPGTRLTVL.